Sequencing of this TCR beta chain was carried out in a study of identical twins. V shed 3 bases and J shed 4 bases, with 19 bases lying between them. The CDR3 is 16 amino acids. This clonotype appeared a few times. TCRdb re-called the 5' RACE reads with MiXCR, one entry per CDR3 protein. The data hold about 730,000 distinct CDR3 sequences, with over 20% observed a single time. This same sample was also taken into another study, of T cells expressing NK-cell markers.

Sequencing was done on a sample of PBMCs. The chain couples TRBV12-3 or TRBV12-4 to TRBJ2-7; no definite D call. The TCR originated in a woman aged 18-29 years in good health. CDR3 nucleotides: TGTGCCAGCAGTTTTGGACCCCCGGACGCCCCATACGAGCAGTACTTC. Translating gives CASSFGPPDAPYEQYF.